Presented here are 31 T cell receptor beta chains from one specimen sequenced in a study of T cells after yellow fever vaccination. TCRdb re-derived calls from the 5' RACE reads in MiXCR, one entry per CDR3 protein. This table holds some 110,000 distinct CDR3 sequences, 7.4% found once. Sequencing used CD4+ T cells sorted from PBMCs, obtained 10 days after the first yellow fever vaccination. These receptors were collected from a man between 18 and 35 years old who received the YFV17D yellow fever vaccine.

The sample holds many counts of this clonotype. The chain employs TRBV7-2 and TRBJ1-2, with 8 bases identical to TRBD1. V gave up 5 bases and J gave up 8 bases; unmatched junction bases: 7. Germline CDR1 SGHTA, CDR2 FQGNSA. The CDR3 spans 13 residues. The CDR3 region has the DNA TGTGCCAGCAGCGCGGGACAGGATTTAGGCTACACCTTC. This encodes CASSAGQDLGYTF.

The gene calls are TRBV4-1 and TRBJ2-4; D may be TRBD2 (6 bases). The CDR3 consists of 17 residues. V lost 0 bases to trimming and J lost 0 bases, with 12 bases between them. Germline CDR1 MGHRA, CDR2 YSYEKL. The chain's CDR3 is CASSQDRGTEAKNIQYF. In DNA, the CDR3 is TGCGCCAGCAGCCAAGATCGAGGGACTGAAGCCAAAAACATTCAGTACTTC.

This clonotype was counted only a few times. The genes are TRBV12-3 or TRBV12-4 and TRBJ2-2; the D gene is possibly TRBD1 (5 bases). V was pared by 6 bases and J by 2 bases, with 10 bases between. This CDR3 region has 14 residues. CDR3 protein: CASRRTSNTGELFF. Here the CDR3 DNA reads TGTGCCAGCAGAAGGACATCCAACACCGGGGAGCTGTTTTTT.

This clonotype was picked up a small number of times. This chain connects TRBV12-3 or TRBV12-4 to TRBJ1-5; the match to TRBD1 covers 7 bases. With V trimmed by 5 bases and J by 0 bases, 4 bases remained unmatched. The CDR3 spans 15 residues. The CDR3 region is CASSPQGNSNQPQHF. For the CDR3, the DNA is TGTGCCAGCAGTCCACAGGGGAATAGCAATCAGCCCCAGCATTTT.

CDR3: CARGQGGDSGELFF. The CDR3 nucleotides read TGTGCCAGGGGCCAAGGGGGAGACAGCGGGGAGCTGTTTTTT. The V and J genes are TRBV4-2 and TRBJ2-2, with D tentatively TRBD1 (6 bases). This CDR3 has 14 amino acids. Germline V CDR1 and CDR2: LGHNA, YNFKEQ. The V and J ends lost 9 bases and 7 bases respectively, with 18 bases between them.

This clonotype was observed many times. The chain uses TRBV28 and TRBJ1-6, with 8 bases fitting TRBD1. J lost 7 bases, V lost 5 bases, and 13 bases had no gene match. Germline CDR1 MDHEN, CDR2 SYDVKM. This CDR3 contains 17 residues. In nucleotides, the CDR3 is TGTGCCAGCAGTAAATATCTTCCAGGGGGCAACAATTCACCCCTCCACTTT. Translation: CASSKYLPGGNNSPLHF.

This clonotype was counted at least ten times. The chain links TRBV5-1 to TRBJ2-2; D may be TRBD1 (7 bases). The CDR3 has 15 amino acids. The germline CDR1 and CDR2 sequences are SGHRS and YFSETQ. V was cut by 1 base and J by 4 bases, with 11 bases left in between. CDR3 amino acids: CASSLRGDSTGELFF. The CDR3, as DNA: TGCGCCAGCAGCTTGCGCGGGGACAGCACCGGGGAGCTGTTTTTT.

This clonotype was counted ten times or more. CDR3: CASSYRDRGRSDYNEQFF. The CDR3 DNA reads as TGCGCCAGCAGCTACCGGGACAGGGGCCGGTCGGACTACAATGAGCAGTTCTTC. The genes are TRBV5-1 and TRBJ2-1; 10 nucleotides match TRBD1. Germline assignment: CDR1 SGHRS and CDR2 YFSETQ. The CDR3 has 18 amino acids. Trimming took 3 bases from V and 3 from J; bases not matched to a gene: 12.

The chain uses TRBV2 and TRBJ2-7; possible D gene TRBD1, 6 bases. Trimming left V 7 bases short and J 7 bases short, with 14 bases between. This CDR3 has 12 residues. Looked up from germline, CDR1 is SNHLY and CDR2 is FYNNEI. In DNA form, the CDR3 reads TGTGCCAGCACTACCACAGGGTGGGAGCAGTACTTC. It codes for CASTTTGWEQYF.

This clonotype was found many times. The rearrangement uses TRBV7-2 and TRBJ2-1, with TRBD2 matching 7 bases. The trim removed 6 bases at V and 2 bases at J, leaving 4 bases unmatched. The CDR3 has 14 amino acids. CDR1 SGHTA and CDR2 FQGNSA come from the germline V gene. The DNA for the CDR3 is TGTGCCAGCAGTAGGAGCGGGGCCTACAATGAGCAGTTCTTC. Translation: CASSRSGAYNEQFF.

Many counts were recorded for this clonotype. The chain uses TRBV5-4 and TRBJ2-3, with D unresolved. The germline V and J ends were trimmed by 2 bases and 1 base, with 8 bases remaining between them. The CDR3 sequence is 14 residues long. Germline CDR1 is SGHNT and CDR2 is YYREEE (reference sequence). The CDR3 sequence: CASSFDPGTDTQYF. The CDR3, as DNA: TGTGCCAGCAGCTTTGACCCCGGCACAGATACGCAGTATTTT. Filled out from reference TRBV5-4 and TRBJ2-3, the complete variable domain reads ETGVTQSPTHLIKTRGQQVTLRCSSQSGHNTVSWYQQALGQGPQFIFQYYREEENGRGNFPPRFSGLQFPNYSSELNVNALELDDSALYLCASSFDPGTDTQYFGPGTRLTVL.

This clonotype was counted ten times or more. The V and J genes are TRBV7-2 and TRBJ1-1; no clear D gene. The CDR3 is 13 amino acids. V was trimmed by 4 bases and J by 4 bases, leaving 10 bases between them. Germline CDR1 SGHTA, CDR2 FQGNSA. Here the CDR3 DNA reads TGTGCCAGCAGCTCCACCTCGGGCACTGAAGCTTTCTTT. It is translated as CASSSTSGTEAFF.

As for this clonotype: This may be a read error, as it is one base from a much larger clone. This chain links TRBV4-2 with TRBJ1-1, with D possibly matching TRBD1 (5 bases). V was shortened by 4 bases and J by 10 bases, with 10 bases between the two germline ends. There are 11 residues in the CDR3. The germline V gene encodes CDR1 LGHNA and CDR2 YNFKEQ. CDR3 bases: TGTGCCAGCAGCCCAGGGAGGAGAGCTTTCTTT. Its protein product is CASSPGRRAFF.

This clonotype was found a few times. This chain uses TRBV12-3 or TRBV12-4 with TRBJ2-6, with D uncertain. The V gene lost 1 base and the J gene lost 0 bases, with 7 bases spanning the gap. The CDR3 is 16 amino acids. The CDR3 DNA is TGTGCCAGCAGTTTAGAACTTTCCTCTGGGGCCAACGTCCTGACTTTC. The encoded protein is CASSLELSSGANVLTF.

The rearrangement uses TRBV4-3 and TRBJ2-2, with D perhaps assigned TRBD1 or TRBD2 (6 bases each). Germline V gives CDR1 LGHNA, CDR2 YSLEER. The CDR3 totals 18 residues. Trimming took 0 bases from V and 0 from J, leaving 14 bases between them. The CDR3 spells CASSQEGSGAANTGELFF. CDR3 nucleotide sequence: TGCGCCAGCAGCCAAGAGGGTTCGGGGGCCGCGAACACCGGGGAGCTGTTTTTT.

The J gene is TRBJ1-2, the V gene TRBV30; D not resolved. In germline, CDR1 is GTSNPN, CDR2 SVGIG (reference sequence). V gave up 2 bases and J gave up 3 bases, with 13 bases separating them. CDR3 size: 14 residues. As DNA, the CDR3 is TGTGCCTGGAGTACCAGACGGGGAGACTATGGCTACACCTTC. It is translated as CAWSTRRGDYGYTF.

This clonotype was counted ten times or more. CDR3 protein: CASSQTSGLTDTQYF. CDR3 coding DNA: TGTGCCAGCAGCCAGACTAGCGGGCTCACAGATACGCAGTATTTT. The chain uses TRBV4-2 and TRBJ2-3; 10 bases fit TRBD2. Germline V gives CDR1 LGHNA, CDR2 YNFKEQ. This CDR3 is built from 15 residues. With V trimmed by 3 bases and J by 2 bases, 2 bases remained unmatched.

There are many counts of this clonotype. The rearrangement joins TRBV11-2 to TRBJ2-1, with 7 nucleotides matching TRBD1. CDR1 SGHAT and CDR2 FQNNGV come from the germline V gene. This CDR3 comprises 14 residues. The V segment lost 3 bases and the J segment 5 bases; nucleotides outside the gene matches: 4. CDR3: CASSFNRGNNEQFF. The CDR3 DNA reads TGTGCCAGCAGCTTCAACAGGGGCAACAATGAGCAGTTCTTC. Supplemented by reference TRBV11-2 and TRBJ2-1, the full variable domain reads EAGVAQSPRYKIIEKRQSVAFWCNPISGHATLYWYQQILGQGPKLLIQFQNNGVVDDSQLPKDRFSAERLKGVDSTLKIQPAKLEDSAVYLCASSFNRGNNEQFFGPGTRLTVL.

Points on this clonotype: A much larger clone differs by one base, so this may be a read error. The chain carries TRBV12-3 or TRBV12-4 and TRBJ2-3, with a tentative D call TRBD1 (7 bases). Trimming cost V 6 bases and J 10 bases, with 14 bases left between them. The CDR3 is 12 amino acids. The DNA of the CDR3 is TGTGCCAGCAGGCGGGACAGTGATTCGCAGTATTTT. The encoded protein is CASRRDSDSQYF.

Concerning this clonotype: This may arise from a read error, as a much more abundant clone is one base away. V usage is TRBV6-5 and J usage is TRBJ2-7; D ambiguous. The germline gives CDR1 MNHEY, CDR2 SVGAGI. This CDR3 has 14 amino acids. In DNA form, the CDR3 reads TGTTCCAGCAGTTCCCCTCACGTGGGTAACGAGCAGTACTTC. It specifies CSSSSPHVGNEQYF.

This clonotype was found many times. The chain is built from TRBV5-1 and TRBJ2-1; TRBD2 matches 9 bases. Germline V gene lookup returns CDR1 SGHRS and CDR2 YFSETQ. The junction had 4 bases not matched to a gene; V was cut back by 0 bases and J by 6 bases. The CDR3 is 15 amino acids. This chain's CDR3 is CASSLGAGGINEQFF. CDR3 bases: TGCGCCAGCAGCTTGGGAGCGGGGGGAATCAATGAGCAGTTCTTC.

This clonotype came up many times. The DNA for the CDR3 is TGTGCCAGCAGCTCCAGGGGCAGGGGGATATCTAGCAGAGAGACCCAGTACTTC. Translation: CASSSRGRGISSRETQYF. V is TRBV7-8 and J is TRBJ2-5, with 7 bases matching TRBD1. Trimming took 4 bases from V and 4 from J; bases not matched to a gene: 18. Germline CDR1 is SGHVS and CDR2 is FQNEAQ. The CDR3 runs 18 residues.

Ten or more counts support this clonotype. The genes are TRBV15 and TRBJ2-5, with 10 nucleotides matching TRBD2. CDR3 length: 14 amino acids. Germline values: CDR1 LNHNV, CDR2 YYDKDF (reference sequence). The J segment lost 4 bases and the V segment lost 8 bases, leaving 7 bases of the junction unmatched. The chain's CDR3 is CATARKRGGETQYF. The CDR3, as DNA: TGTGCCACCGCCCGCAAGCGGGGGGGAGAGACCCAGTACTTC.

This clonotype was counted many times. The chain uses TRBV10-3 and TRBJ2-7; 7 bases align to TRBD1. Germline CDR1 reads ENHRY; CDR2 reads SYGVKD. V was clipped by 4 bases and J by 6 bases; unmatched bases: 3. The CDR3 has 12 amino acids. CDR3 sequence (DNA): TGTGCCATCAGTGTAGACAGGGTCGAGCAGTACTTC. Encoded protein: CAISVDRVEQYF.

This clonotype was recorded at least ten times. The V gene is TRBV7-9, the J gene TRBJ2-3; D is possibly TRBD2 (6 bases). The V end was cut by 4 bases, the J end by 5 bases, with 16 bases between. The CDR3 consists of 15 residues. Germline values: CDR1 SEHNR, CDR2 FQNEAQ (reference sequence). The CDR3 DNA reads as TGTGCCAGCAGCTCACGAGCGGAGGGTGGAGATACGCAGTATTTT. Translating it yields CASSSRAEGGDTQYF.

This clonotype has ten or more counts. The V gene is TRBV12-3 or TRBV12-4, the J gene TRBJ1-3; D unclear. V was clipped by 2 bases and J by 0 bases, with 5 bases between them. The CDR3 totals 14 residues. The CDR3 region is CASSLISSGNTIYF. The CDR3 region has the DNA TGTGCCAGCAGTTTAATAAGCTCTGGAAACACCATATATTTT.

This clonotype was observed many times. The CDR3 is CSARGLSGGNNEQFF. In DNA, the CDR3 is TGCAGTGCTAGAGGTCTCAGCGGGGGTAACAATGAGCAGTTCTTC. The V and J genes are TRBV20-1 and TRBJ2-1; 8 positions match TRBD2. This CDR3 comprises 15 residues. Germline V CDR1 and CDR2: DFQATT, SNEGSKA (reference sequence). J gave up 5 bases and V 1 base, and 7 bases lay outside the gene matches.

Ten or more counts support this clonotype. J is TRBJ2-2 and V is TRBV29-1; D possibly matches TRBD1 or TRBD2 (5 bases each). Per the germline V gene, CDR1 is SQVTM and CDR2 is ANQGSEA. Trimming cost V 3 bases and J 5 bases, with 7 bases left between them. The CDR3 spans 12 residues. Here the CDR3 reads CSVERGTGELFF. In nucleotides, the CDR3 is TGCAGCGTTGAGAGGGGAACCGGGGAGCTGTTTTTT.

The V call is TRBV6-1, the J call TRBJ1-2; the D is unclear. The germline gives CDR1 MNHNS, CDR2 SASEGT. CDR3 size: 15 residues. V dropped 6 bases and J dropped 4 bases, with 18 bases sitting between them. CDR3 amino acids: CASSQGGSGLYGYTF. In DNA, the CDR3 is TGTGCCAGCAGCCAAGGTGGGAGCGGACTCTATGGCTACACCTTC.

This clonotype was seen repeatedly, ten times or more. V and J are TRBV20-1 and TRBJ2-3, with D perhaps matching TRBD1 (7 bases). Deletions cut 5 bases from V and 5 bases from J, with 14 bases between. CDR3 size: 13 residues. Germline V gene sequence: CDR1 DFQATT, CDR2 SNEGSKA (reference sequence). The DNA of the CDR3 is TGCAGTGCTCGGGGGACAGTTGGAGATACGCAGTATTTT. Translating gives CSARGTVGDTQYF.

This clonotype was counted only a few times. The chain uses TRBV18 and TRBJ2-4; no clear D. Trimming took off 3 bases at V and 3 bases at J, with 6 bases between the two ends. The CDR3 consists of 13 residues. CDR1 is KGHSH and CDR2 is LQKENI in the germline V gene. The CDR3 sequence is CASSPPDKNIQYF. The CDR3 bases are TGTGCCAGCTCACCCCCGGACAAAAACATTCAGTACTTC.